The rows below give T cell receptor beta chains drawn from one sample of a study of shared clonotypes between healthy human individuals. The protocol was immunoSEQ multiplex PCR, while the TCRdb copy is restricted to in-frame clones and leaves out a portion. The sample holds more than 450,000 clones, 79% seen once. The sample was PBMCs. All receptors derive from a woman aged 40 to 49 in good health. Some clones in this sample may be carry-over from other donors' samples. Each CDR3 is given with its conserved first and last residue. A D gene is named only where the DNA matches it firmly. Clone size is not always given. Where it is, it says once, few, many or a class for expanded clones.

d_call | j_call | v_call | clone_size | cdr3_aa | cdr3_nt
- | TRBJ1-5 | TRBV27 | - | CASSFDSNQPQHF | TGTGCCAGCAGTTTCGACAGCAATCAGCCCCAGCATTTT
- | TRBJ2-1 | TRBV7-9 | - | CASSLDREIDNEQFF | TGTGCCAGCAGCTTAGACAGGGAAATCGACAATGAGCAGTTCTTC
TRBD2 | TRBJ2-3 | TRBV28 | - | CASSTTRSSGRRDTQYF | TGTGCCAGCAGTACGACCCGCTCTAGCGGGAGAAGAGATACGCAGTATTTT
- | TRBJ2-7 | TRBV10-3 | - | CAISESTGTYEQYF | TGTGCCATCAGTGAGTCCACAGGAACCTACGAGCAGTACTTC
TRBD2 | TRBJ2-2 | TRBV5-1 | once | CASRRLAGGSDTGELFF | TGCGCCAGCAGGCGACTAGCGGGAGGGTCGGACACCGGGGAGCTGTTTTTT
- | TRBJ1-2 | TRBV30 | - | CAWSTRGGGGYTF | TGTGCCTGGAGTACGCGGGGGGGAGGTGGCTACACCTTC
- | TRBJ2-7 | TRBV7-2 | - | CASSLVQRPYEQYF | TGTGCCAGCAGCTTGGTACAGCGGCCCTACGAGCAGTACTTC
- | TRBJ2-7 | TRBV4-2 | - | CASSPLEDTTYEQYF | TGTGCCAGCAGCCCCCTTGAGGACACTACCTACGAGCAGTACTTC
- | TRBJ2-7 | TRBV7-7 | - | CASSLGPMSSYEQYF | TGTGCCAGCAGCCTAGGACCTATGAGCTCCTACGAGCAGTACTTC
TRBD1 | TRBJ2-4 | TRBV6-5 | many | CASSYGRTGNIQYF | TGTGCCAGCAGTTACGGACGGACAGGGAACATTCAGTACTTC
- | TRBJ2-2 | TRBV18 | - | CASSRSTRRTGELFF | TGTGCCAGCTCACGATCGACTAGGCGAACCGGGGAGCTGTTTTTT
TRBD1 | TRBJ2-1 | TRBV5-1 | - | CASSSQGQGAVLEFF | TGCGCCAGCAGCTCCCAGGGACAGGGGGCTGTTCTCGAGTTCTTC
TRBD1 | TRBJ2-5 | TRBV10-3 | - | CAISDQGQGRPKETQYF | TGTGCCATCAGTGACCAGGGACAGGGCCGACCCAAAGAGACCCAGTACTTC
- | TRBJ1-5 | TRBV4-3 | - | CASSQRTGSNQPQHF | TGCGCCAGCAGCCAACGAACAGGGAGCAATCAGCCCCAGCATTTT
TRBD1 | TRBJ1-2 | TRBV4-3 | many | CASSPGQGLGYTF | TGCGCCAGCAGCCCGGGACAGGGCTTAGGCTACACCTTC
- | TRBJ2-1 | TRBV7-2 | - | CASSSERNEQFF | TGTGCCAGCAGCTCTGAGCGAAATGAGCAGTTCTTC
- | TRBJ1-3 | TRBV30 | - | CAWRYGTGNTIYF | TGTGCCTGGAGATATGGGACTGGAAACACCATATATTTT
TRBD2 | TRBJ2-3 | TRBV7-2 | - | CASSPGREGKGTQYF | TGTGCCAGCAGCCCCGGGCGGGAGGGCAAGGGAACGCAGTATTTT
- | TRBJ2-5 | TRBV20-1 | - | CSASEGLRTYF | TGCAGTGCTAGCGAGGGACTCAGAACGTACTTC
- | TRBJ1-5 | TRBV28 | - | CASSLARGVGGSNQPQHF | TGTGCCAGCAGTTTAGCACGCGGGGTTGGGGGTAGCAATCAGCCCCAGCATTTT
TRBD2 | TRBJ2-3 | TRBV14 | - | CASSPSGNWADTQYF | TGTGCCAGCAGTCCTAGCGGGAATTGGGCGGATACGCAGTATTTT
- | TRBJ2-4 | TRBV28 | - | CASSFPRENIQYF | TGTGCCAGCAGTTTTCCTAGGGAAAACATTCAGTACTTC
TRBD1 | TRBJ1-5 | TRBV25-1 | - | CASSESDQTGGNQPQHF | TGTGCCAGCAGTGAATCGGATCAGACAGGGGGTAATCAGCCCCAGCATTTT
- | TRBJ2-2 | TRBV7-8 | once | CASARRLLNTGELFF | TGTGCCAGCGCCCGCAGGCTCCTGAACACCGGGGAGCTGTTTTTT
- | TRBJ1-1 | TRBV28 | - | CASSPTYQTGIMNTEAFF | TGTGCCAGCAGTCCTACCTACCAGACAGGTATAATGAACACTGAAGCTTTCTTT
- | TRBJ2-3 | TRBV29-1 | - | CSVVEWADTDTQYF | TGCAGCGTTGTGGAATGGGCTGACACAGATACGCAGTATTTT
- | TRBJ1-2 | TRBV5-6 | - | CASSRRVWGSGYTF | TGTGCCAGCAGCCGGAGGGTTTGGGGCAGTGGCTACACCTTC
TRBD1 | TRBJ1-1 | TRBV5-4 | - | CASSTNRDRMNTEAFF | TGTGCCAGCAGCACCAACCGGGACAGGATGAACACTGAAGCTTTCTTT
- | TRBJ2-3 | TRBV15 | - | CATSRGTGQETTDTQYF | TGTGCCACCAGCAGGGGAACGGGGCAGGAGACCACAGATACGCAGTATTTT
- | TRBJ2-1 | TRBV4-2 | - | CASSQSSPDEQFF | TGTGCCAGCAGCCAATCTTCTCCGGATGAGCAGTTCTTC
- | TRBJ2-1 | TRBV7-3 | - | CASSSDPGREQFF | TGTGCCAGCAGCTCCGACCCGGGACGGGAGCAGTTCTTC
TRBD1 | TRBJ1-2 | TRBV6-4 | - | CASSAGGAYGYTF | TGTGCCAGCAGCGCAGGGGGAGCGTATGGCTACACCTTC
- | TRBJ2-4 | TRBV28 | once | CASSFRVADIQYF | TGTGCCAGCAGTTTTAGGGTGGCGGACATTCAGTACTTC
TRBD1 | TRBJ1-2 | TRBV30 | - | CAWSTSQGLFGYTF | TGTGCCTGGAGTACCTCACAGGGGCTTTTCGGCTACACCTTC
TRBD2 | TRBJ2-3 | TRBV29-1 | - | CSVEVRELAGRRVTDTQYF | TGCAGCGTTGAAGTACGGGAACTAGCGGGGCGACGTGTCACAGATACGCAGTATTTT
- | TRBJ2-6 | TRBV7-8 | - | CASSVPTPPLSGANVLTF | TGTGCCAGCAGCGTCCCCACACCACCCCTCTCTGGGGCCAACGTCCTGACTTTC
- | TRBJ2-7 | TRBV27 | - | CASLEGAREAAYEQYF | TGTGCCAGCCTGGAGGGGGCTCGGGAGGCGGCCTACGAGCAGTACTTC
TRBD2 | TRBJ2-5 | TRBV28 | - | CASCHPGGGEETQYF | TGTGCCAGCTGCCATCCGGGGGGAGGGGAAGAGACCCAGTACTTC
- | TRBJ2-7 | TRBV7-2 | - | CASSSNQPGIHEQYF | TGTGCCAGCAGCTCCAACCAACCGGGAATCCACGAGCAGTACTTC
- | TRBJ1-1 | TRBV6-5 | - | CASSYSGNKWTEAFF | TGTGCCAGCAGTTACTCGGGGAACAAGTGGACTGAAGCTTTCTTT
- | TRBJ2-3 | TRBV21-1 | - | CASSESGGQISDLFETDTQYF | TGTGCCAGCAGCGAAAGTGGGGGACAGATTTCCGACCTTTTCGAGACAGATACGCAGTATTTT
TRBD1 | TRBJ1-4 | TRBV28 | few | CASRDTGVPEEKLFF | TGTGCCAGCAGGGACACAGGGGTGCCTGAAGAAAAACTGTTTTTT
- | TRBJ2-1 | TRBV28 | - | CASSRFGITYNEQFF | TGTGCCAGCAGTCGATTCGGGATTACCTACAATGAGCAGTTCTTC
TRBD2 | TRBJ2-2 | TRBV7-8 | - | CASKGGPIPGELFF | TGTGCCAGCAAGGGAGGGCCGATCCCCGGGGAGCTGTTTTTT
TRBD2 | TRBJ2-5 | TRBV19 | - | CASSISGSETQYF | TGTGCCAGTAGTATTAGCGGGTCCGAGACCCAGTACTTC
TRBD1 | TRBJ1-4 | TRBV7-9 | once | CASSLRTGTSNEKLFF | TGTGCCAGCAGCCTCCGGACAGGGACTAGTAATGAAAAACTGTTTTTT
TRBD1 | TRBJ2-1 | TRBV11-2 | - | CASSRTGLWNEQFF | TGTGCCAGCAGCCGGACAGGGCTCTGGAATGAGCAGTTCTTC
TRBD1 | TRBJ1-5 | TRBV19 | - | CASGQDGNQPQHF | TGTGCCAGTGGACAGGACGGCAATCAGCCCCAGCATTTT
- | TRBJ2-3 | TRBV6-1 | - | CASSVERARTDTQYF | TGTGCCAGCAGTGTCGAGAGGGCCAGAACAGATACGCAGTATTTT
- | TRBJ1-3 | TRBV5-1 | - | CASSSVTIPPGNTIYF | TGCGCCAGCAGCTCGGTCACCATTCCCCCTGGAAACACCATATATTTT
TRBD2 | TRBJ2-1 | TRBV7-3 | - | CASSDLREVNEQFF | TGTGCCAGCAGCGACCTACGGGAGGTCAATGAGCAGTTCTTC
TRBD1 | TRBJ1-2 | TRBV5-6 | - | CASSRQGPGYTF | TGTGCCAGCAGTAGACAGGGTCCTGGCTACACCTTC